A selection of T cell receptor beta chains follows, all from one sample in a study of shared clonotypes between healthy human individuals. Here immunoSEQ multiplex PCR was the method, and the copy in TCRdb shows in-frame clones only, minus some. The table shows 2 million to 2.5 million clones, with 90% to 95% occurring only once. The sample comprised naive CD4+ T cells from PBMCs. The receptor set was obtained from a man aged 18-30 years in good health. Some clones in this sample may be carry-over from other donors' samples. CDR3s include the opening cysteine and the closing phenylalanine or tryptophan. Fields, in order: D gene, J gene, V gene, clone size, CDR3 DNA, CDR3 protein. A D gene is named only where the DNA matches it firmly. Rows give clone size only sometimes, using once, few, many, or a class for an expanded clone.

- | TRBJ2-7 | TRBV7-6 | once | TGTGCCAGCAGCTCCTTTAGCTCCTACGAGCAGTACTTC | CASSSFSSYEQYF
- | TRBJ2-2 | TRBV21-1 | - | TGTGCCAGCAGCAAACCCCCGGGACAGGCGAACACCGGGGAGCTGTTTTTT | CASSKPPGQANTGELFF
TRBD2 | TRBJ2-3 | TRBV5-8 | - | TGTGCCAGCAGCCCTCTCCGGTCTAGCGGGAGAACAGATACGCAGTATTTT | CASSPLRSSGRTDTQYF
- | TRBJ1-5 | TRBV7-2 | - | TGTGCCAGCAGCCTCCAAGGACGGATTTATAGCAATCAGCCCCAGCATTTT | CASSLQGRIYSNQPQHF
TRBD2 | TRBJ2-5 | TRBV28 | - | TGTGCCAGCAGCCACGGGGCCCTAGCGGGGGACCGGGAGACCCAGTACTTC | CASSHGALAGDRETQYF
TRBD1 | TRBJ1-5 | TRBV29-1 | - | TGCAGCGTTGTGGTAGCAGGGGGTCAGCCCCAGCATTTT | CSVVVAGGQPQHF
TRBD2 | TRBJ2-1 | TRBV5-1 | - | TGCGCCAGCAGCTCCACTCGGGGCGGGAGGGTCATTGAGCAGTTCTTC | CASSSTRGGRVIEQFF
- | TRBJ1-2 | TRBV5-4 | - | TGTGCCAGCAGCCCTGCGGCGGCCGGAATCTATGGCTACACCTTC | CASSPAAAGIYGYTF
- | TRBJ1-1 | TRBV4-3 | - | TGCGCCAGCAGCTTAGAGCTTGGAGCTGAAGCTTTCTTT | CASSLELGAEAFF
TRBD1 | TRBJ2-7 | TRBV28 | - | TGTGCCAGCGCTATCATTTCCGGGACAGGGGCCGAGCAGTACTTC | CASAIISGTGAEQYF
TRBD2 | TRBJ2-2 | TRBV7-9 | - | TGTGCCAGCAGCTCCCCACAGCTGGCGGGAGGGGACACCGGGGAGCTGTTTTTT | CASSSPQLAGGDTGELFF
- | TRBJ2-7 | TRBV9 | - | TGTGCCAGCAGCGTAACCCCCATCCGACACGAGCAGTACTTC | CASSVTPIRHEQYF
- | TRBJ2-6 | TRBV6-4 | - | TGTGCCAGCATAAACAGACAGTACTCTGGGGCCAACGTCCTGACTTTC | CASINRQYSGANVLTF
TRBD2 | TRBJ2-2 | TRBV9 | - | TGTGCCAGCAGCAGACTAGCGGGAGTAGGGACCGGGGAGCTGTTTTTT | CASSRLAGVGTGELFF
TRBD1 | TRBJ1-2 | TRBV6-5 | - | TGTGCCAGCAGTTACTCGTCCACAGGGGATGGCTACACCTTC | CASSYSSTGDGYTF
TRBD1 | TRBJ1-3 | TRBV14 | - | TGTGCCAGCAGCCAACTACAGGGGGCGGCCGGAAACACCATATATTTT | CASSQLQGAAGNTIYF